A single sample is the source of the 3 T cell receptor beta chains below, sequenced in a study of PD-L1 blockade in urothelial cancer. Assay used: immunoSEQ multiplex PCR; TCRdb lists only in-frame clones, some missing. This sample has 65,000 to 85,000 clones, with around 93% found just once. The sample's time point: peripheral blood 6 weeks after treatment start. Specimen: PBMCs, collected around atezolizumab (anti-PD-L1) treatment. These receptors were obtained from a woman older than 75 with urothelial cancer.

The chain employs TRBV19 and TRBJ2-7, with 10 bases aligning to TRBD1. Losses at the gene ends were 4 bases for V and 5 bases for J; bases not matched to a gene: 8. The CDR3 is made up of 15 amino acids. Per germline, CDR1 LNHDA and CDR2 SQIVND (reference sequence). The DNA for the CDR3 is TGTGCCAGTAGTAACCCCGGGACAGGGGTCGACGAGCAGTACTTC. Translation: CASSNPGTGVDEQYF.

The rearrangement uses TRBV5-1 and TRBJ2-1, with 8 bases aligning to TRBD2. The V segment lost 6 bases and the J segment 5 bases; nucleotides outside the gene matches: 7. CDR3 length: 14 residues. Germline V gene data show CDR1 as SGHRS and CDR2 as YFSETQ. CDR3 in amino acids: CASMRAGGHNEQFF. The DNA of the CDR3 is TGCGCCAGCATGAGGGCGGGAGGCCACAATGAGCAGTTCTTC.

This clone has a handful of counts. The rearrangement uses TRBV5-1 and TRBJ2-2; D may be TRBD2 (5 bases). CDR3 length equals 16 residues. The V gene lost 2 bases and the J gene lost 3 bases, with 14 bases spanning the gap. From germline, CDR1 is SGHRS and CDR2 YFSETQ. CDR3 DNA: TGCGCCAGCAGCTTTGGCCAGACGGGGTACACCGGGGAGCTGTTTTTT. It yields the protein CASSFGQTGYTGELFF.